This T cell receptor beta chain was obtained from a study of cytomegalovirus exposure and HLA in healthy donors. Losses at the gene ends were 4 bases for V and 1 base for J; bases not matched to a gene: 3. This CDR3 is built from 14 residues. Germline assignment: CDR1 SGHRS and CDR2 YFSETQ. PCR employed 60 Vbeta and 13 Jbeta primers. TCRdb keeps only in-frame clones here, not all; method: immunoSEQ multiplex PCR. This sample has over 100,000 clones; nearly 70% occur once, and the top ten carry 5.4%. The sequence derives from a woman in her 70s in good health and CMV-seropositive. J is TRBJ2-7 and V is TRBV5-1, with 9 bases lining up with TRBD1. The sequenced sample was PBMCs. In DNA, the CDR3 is TGCGCCAGCAGCACCGGGACAGGGTCCTACGAGCAGTACTTC. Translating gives CASSTGTGSYEQYF.